Listed here are 10 T cell receptor beta chains from one sample, sequenced in a study of T cells after yellow fever vaccination. From the 5' RACE reads, TCRdb called clonotypes with MiXCR, one entry per CDR3 protein. The data hold 350,000 or so distinct CDR3 sequences, with 8.1% observed a single time. Material: PBMCs, obtained approximately 47 days after the first yellow fever vaccination. Receptors were obtained from a man aged 18 to 30 who received the YFV17D yellow fever vaccine.

This clonotype was observed a few times. The chain carries TRBV7-9 and TRBJ1-1; no definite D call. Germline V gene lookup returns CDR1 SEHNR and CDR2 FQNEAQ (reference sequence). The CDR3 has 14 amino acids. The V gene lost 2 bases and the J gene lost 7 bases, with 14 bases spanning the gap. In nucleotides, the CDR3 is TGTGCCAGCAGCTTACGTGTCCCACAGAGTGAAGCTTTCTTT. It yields the protein CASSLRVPQSEAFF.

The rearrangement links TRBV11-1 to TRBJ2-5, with D possibly matching TRBD1 (5 bases). The CDR3 runs 20 residues. V gave up 5 bases and J gave up 1 base, with 29 bases separating them. Germline assignment: CDR1 SGHAT and CDR2 FQDESV (reference sequence). Here the CDR3 reads CASSPAYYGAAEQGQETQYF. The CDR3 DNA reads TGTGCCAGCAGCCCCGCCTATTATGGGGCCGCGGAGCAGGGCCAAGAGACCCAGTACTTC.

In this sample, this clonotype turned up many times. The rearrangement links TRBV7-3 to TRBJ2-5, with 7 bases fitting TRBD1. The CDR3 consists of 13 residues. V lost 5 bases to trimming and J lost 5 bases; unmatched junction nucleotides: 5. CDR1 is SGHTA, CDR2 FQGTGA, per germline. The CDR3 sequence: CASSPEGAETQYF. As DNA, the CDR3 is TGTGCCAGCAGCCCCGAGGGGGCTGAGACCCAGTACTTC.

This clonotype has more than one count but fewer than ten. The J gene is TRBJ1-4, the V gene TRBV10-3, with D unclear. The V end was cut by 0 bases, the J end by 8 bases, with 13 bases between. The CDR3 sequence is 15 residues long. CDR1 and CDR2 (germline): ENHRY, SYGVKD. DNA for the CDR3: TGTGCCATCAGTGAGTCGGGGTCTAAGCGGGAAAAACTGTTTTTT. Translating gives CAISESGSKREKLFF.

Concerning this clonotype: The DNA is left out, because the CDR3 cannot be placed on it with certainty; the CDR3 is given as TCRdb lists it. The rearrangement uses TRBV7-5 and TRBJ1-4. TRBV7-5 is a documented pseudogene. The CDR3 numbers 18 amino acids, ends counted. CDR3 amino acids: CIPVPAGISGSTNEKLFF.

This clonotype has a handful of counts. The V and J genes are TRBV5-1 and TRBJ2-5, with D tentatively TRBD1 (5 bases). Germline values: CDR1 SGHRS, CDR2 YFSETQ. The length of the CDR3 is 15 residues. Trimming took off 5 bases at V and 4 bases at J, with 18 bases between the two ends. The CDR3 spells CASRPGLQGRETQYF. CDR3 in DNA: TGCGCCAGCAGGCCCGGGCTGCAGGGAAGAGAGACCCAGTACTTC.

The chain carries TRBV20-1 and TRBJ1-5; possible D gene TRBD1, 6 bases. V was trimmed by 5 bases and J by 6 bases, leaving 17 bases between them. There are 14 residues in the CDR3. Germline V CDR1 and CDR2: DFQATT, SNEGSKA (reference sequence). DNA of the CDR3: TGCAGTGCTGGAGGTGGGGGCTCCGGTCAGCCCCAGCATTTT. Translated, it gives CSAGGGGSGQPQHF.

This clonotype was detected only a few times. The chain is built from TRBV6-5 and TRBJ1-4; possibly TRBD1 for D (5 bases). The CDR3 is 16 residues long. CDR1 MNHEY and CDR2 SVGAGI come from the germline V gene. V lost 0 bases and J lost 6, with 14 bases in between. DNA for the CDR3: TGTGCCAGCAGTTACTCGATGCAGGGCGGGTATGAAAAACTGTTTTTT. It translates to CASSYSMQGGYEKLFF.

Only a few counts were recorded for this clonotype. V and J are TRBV19 and TRBJ2-1; D gene ambiguous. V lost 3 bases and J lost 4, with 7 bases in between. Per the germline V gene, CDR1 is LNHDA and CDR2 is SQIVND (reference sequence). CDR3 size: 13 residues. Written as DNA, the CDR3 is TGTGCCAGTAGTATTCGGACGTACAATGAGCAGTTCTTC. Its translation: CASSIRTYNEQFF.

This chain connects TRBV5-1 to TRBJ1-6; 9 bases line up with TRBD1. With V trimmed by 3 bases and J by 3 bases, 7 bases remained unmatched. This CDR3 region has 17 residues. CDR1 and CDR2 from the germline V gene are SGHRS and YFSETQ. CDR3 DNA sequence: TGCGCCAGCAGCTATGGACAGGGGATGATCTATAATTCACCCCTCCACTTT. Translation: CASSYGQGMIYNSPLHF.